These 27 T cell receptor beta chains were all obtained from the same sample, sequenced in a study of cytomegalovirus exposure and HLA in healthy donors. Primers for the PCR totalled 60 Vbeta and 13 Jbeta. Profiling relied on immunoSEQ multiplex PCR, and the TCRdb table lists in-frame clones only, not all of them. The sample contains roughly 71,000 clones, 62% of which appear only once. What was sequenced was PBMCs. The receptors shown here come from a man in his thirties or forties in good health and CMV-seronegative.

This chain links TRBV7-2 with TRBJ2-5, with 11 bases identical to TRBD2. The germline gives CDR1 SGHTA, CDR2 FQGNSA. This CDR3 is 16 amino acids long. Losses at the gene ends were 7 bases for V and 0 bases for J; bases not matched to a gene: 7. CDR3 in DNA: TGTGCCAGCACCCGGTTTAGCGGGGGGGACCAAGAGACCCAGTACTTC. Protein sequence: CASTRFSGGDQETQYF.

In this sample, this clone turned up a few times. This CDR3 reads CASSFAGAGANVLTF. CDR3 nucleotide sequence: TGTGCCAGCAGCTTTGCGGGGGCTGGGGCCAACGTCCTGACTTTC. V is TRBV7-2 and J is TRBJ2-6, with 7 bases lining up with TRBD2. Germline CDR1 reads SGHTA; CDR2 reads FQGNSA. The CDR3 consists of 15 residues. Germline trimming cut 3 bases from V and 2 bases from J; bases unmatched to any gene: 1.

The chain joins TRBV29-1 to TRBJ2-7, with 8 bases fitting TRBD2. This CDR3 comprises 13 residues. Per the germline V gene, CDR1 is SQVTM and CDR2 is ANQGSEA. The trim removed 5 bases at V and 3 bases at J, leaving 6 bases unmatched. The chain's CDR3 is CSVSGGELYEQYF. The CDR3 DNA is TGCAGCGTTAGCGGGGGTGAACTCTACGAGCAGTACTTC.

This chain connects TRBV4-1 to TRBJ2-1; D gene ambiguous. CDR1 and CDR2 from the germline V gene are MGHRA and YSYEKL. There are 14 residues in the CDR3. Trimming shortened V by 4 bases and J by 9 bases, and 16 bases separated the two germline ends. DNA of the CDR3: TGCGCCAGCAGCCTTTCGGTTCTAGTCGGTGAGCAGTTCTTC. It translates to CASSLSVLVGEQFF.

In this sample, this clone turned up once. The CDR3 nucleotides are TGTGCCAGCAGCAAATCGGGACTAGCGGGGGTAGAGACCCAGTACTTC. Amino acid sequence: CASSKSGLAGVETQYF. The V and J genes are TRBV7-2 and TRBJ2-5; 14 nucleotides line up with TRBD2. The V segment lost 5 bases and the J segment 4 bases; nucleotides outside the gene matches: 6. Germline V lookup: CDR1 SGHTA, CDR2 FQGNSA. The CDR3 runs 16 residues.

This clone was counted once. The chain links TRBV7-2 to TRBJ2-7, with D possibly matching TRBD1 (6 bases). The germline V gene has CDR1 SGHTA and CDR2 FQGNSA. Trimming stripped 6 bases from V and 2 bases from J, with 8 bases between. This CDR3 spans 12 amino acids. CDR3 amino acids: CASRQGPYEQYF. In DNA, the CDR3 is TGTGCCAGCAGACAGGGACCCTACGAGCAGTACTTC.

The gene calls are TRBV7-2 and TRBJ2-5; 16 bases are shared with TRBD2. Trimming cost V 3 bases and J 1 base; bases outside gene matches: 5. The CDR3 runs 18 residues. Germline loops: CDR1 SGHTA, CDR2 FQGNSA. CDR3 nucleotide sequence: TGTGCCAGCAGCTTTGGGGGACTAGCGGGGGGGCTCCAAGAGACCCAGTACTTC. This translates into CASSFGGLAGGLQETQYF.

The J gene is TRBJ1-1, the V gene TRBV2; D uncertain. This CDR3 is 12 amino acids long. Trimming pared 2 bases from V and 1 base from J, leaving 2 bases between. Germline V CDR1 and CDR2: SNHLY, FYNNEI. The CDR3 is CASSEQNTEAFF. The CDR3 DNA sequence: TGTGCCAGCAGTGAACAGAACACTGAAGCTTTCTTT.

This sequence joins TRBV7-8 and TRBJ2-7, with 10 bases lining up with TRBD1. Germline CDR1 is SGHVS and CDR2 is FQNEAQ. After removal of 0 bases from V and 7 bases from J, the junction contained 12 bases not matched to a gene. The CDR3 contains 17 residues. The DNA of the CDR3 is TGTGCCAGCAGCTTAGCTTCCCCTAGACAGGGGGCGAAAGAGCAGTACTTC. This gives the protein CASSLASPRQGAKEQYF.

This clone was counted only a few times. The chain couples TRBV6-1 to TRBJ2-1; 10 bases line up with TRBD2. The CDR3 has 15 amino acids. In germline, CDR1 is MNHNS, CDR2 SASEGT. Germline trimming cut 1 base from V and 6 bases from J; bases unmatched to any gene: 3. The CDR3 reads CASSEEAGGPNEQFF. CDR3 nucleotides: TGTGCCAGCAGTGAAGAAGCGGGGGGGCCCAATGAGCAGTTCTTC.

V is TRBV5-4 and J is TRBJ2-7, with 9 positions matching TRBD2. Germline trimming cut 3 bases from V and 4 bases from J; bases unmatched to any gene: 8. Germline-derived CDR1 and CDR2 are SGHNT and YYREEE (reference sequence). CDR3 length equals 15 residues. CDR3 bases: TGTGCCAGCAGCTCGGCGGGGGGGCCGGAATACGAGCAGTACTTC. Residues: CASSSAGGPEYEQYF.

J is TRBJ2-2 and V is TRBV29-1, with TRBD2 identical over 9 bases. The CDR3 is made up of 16 amino acids. Germline V CDR1 and CDR2: SQVTM, ANQGSEA. The junction had 11 bases not matched to a gene; V was cut back by 5 bases and J by 4 bases. The CDR3 nucleotides are TGCAGCGTTTATACCCCTGGGCGGGGGGGCACCGGGGAGCTGTTTTTT. This encodes CSVYTPGRGGTGELFF.

The V call is TRBV4-1, the J call TRBJ2-1, with TRBD1 matching over 8 bases. The CDR3 is 16 residues long. Germline CDR1 MGHRA, CDR2 YSYEKL. Trimming removed 2 bases from V and 5 bases from J; junction bases left unmatched: 8. The CDR3 sequence is CASSQLDRGRNNEQFF. In DNA form, the CDR3 reads TGCGCCAGCAGCCAACTCGACAGGGGACGTAACAATGAGCAGTTCTTC.

The V and J genes are TRBV4-2 and TRBJ2-1, with TRBD2 matching 14 bases. The J segment lost 8 bases and the V segment lost 0 bases, leaving 15 bases of the junction unmatched. This CDR3 contains 20 residues. The V gene's germline CDR1 is LGHNA and CDR2 YNFKEQ. CDR3 in DNA: TGTGCCAGCAGCCAAGAAGAACCGGGACTAGCGGGGGTGCCCTCGGATGAGCAGTTCTTC. Residues: CASSQEEPGLAGVPSDEQFF.

Turning to this clone: The conserved final phenylalanine or tryptophan is absent from the CDR3, which likely points to a read error. V usage is TRBV18 and J usage is TRBJ1-4; D uncertain. CDR1 and CDR2 from the germline V gene are KGHSH and LQKENI. The V end lost 4 bases, the J end lost 8 bases, and 17 bases lay between the germline ends. The CDR3 totals 15 residues. For the CDR3, the DNA is TGTGCCAGCTCACAAGGTTACCAAGGAGGGGAAAAACTGTTTGTT. Translating gives CASSQGYQGGEKLFV.

This chain joins TRBV11-3 and TRBJ2-5; 10 nucleotides align to TRBD1. CDR3 length equals 13 residues. V lost 5 bases to trimming and J lost 3 bases; unmatched junction nucleotides: 0. Germline CDR1 is SGHNT and CDR2 is YENEEA. CDR3 residues: CASSGTGEETQYF. For the CDR3, the DNA is TGTGCCAGCAGCGGGACAGGGGAAGAGACCCAGTACTTC.

This clone occurred a few times. The chain links TRBV6-4 to TRBJ2-5, with D unresolved. CDR1 and CDR2 from the germline V gene are MRHNA and SNTAGT. V dropped 0 bases and J dropped 3 bases, with 8 bases sitting between them. This CDR3 contains 14 residues. Here the CDR3 reads CASSDSLGEETQYF. The CDR3 DNA is TGTGCCAGCAGTGACTCATTAGGAGAAGAGACCCAGTACTTC.

V is TRBV4-1 and J is TRBJ2-3, with TRBD2 matching over 8 bases. The CDR3 extends over 16 amino acids. Germline CDR1 is MGHRA and CDR2 is YSYEKL. Unmatched junction bases numbered 5, after V lost 0 bases and J lost 3 bases. CDR3: CASSQDGASGTDTQYF. CDR3 in DNA: TGCGCCAGCAGCCAAGATGGGGCTAGCGGGACAGATACGCAGTATTTT.

The gene calls are TRBV4-1 and TRBJ2-1; D is undetermined. V shed 4 bases and J shed 1 base, with 17 bases lying between them. The germline V gene has CDR1 MGHRA and CDR2 YSYEKL. The CDR3 has 17 amino acids. CDR3 bases: TGCGCCAGCAGCCCCCTCGGTCGTCCCGGTTCCTACAATGAGCAGTTCTTC. This sequence encodes CASSPLGRPGSYNEQFF.

The V call is TRBV6-5, the J call TRBJ1-1, with D tentatively TRBD1 (5 bases). The CDR3 has 12 amino acids. Germline lookup yields CDR1 MNHEY and CDR2 SVGAGI. V shed 8 bases and J shed 1 base, with 8 bases lying between them. CDR3 DNA sequence: TGTGCCAGCGGGACTAAGAACACTGAAGCTTTCTTT. Protein: CASGTKNTEAFF.

This chain uses TRBV7-6 with TRBJ2-7; unclear D gene. The CDR3 spans 15 residues. Trimming removed 1 base from V and 4 bases from J, with 14 bases in between. Per the germline V gene, CDR1 is SGHVS and CDR2 is FNYEAQ. CDR3 region: CASSLGTLDQYEQYF. In nucleotides, the CDR3 is TGTGCCAGCAGCTTAGGTACCCTAGACCAATACGAGCAGTACTTC.

This clone turned up a few times. V usage is TRBV15 and J usage is TRBJ2-5, with a weak D call TRBD1 (5 bases). V lost 4 bases, J lost 5 bases, and 8 bases lay in between. Germline lookup yields CDR1 LNHNV and CDR2 YYDKDF (reference sequence). The CDR3 length is 12 residues. The CDR3: CATSKGAETQYF. CDR3 nucleotide sequence: TGTGCCACCAGCAAAGGGGCCGAGACCCAGTACTTC.

The table lists this clone with a count of one. This chain joins TRBV19 and TRBJ2-5; 8 bases map to TRBD1. V gave up 5 bases and J gave up 3 bases; unmatched junction bases: 2. In germline, CDR1 is LNHDA, CDR2 SQIVND (reference sequence). The CDR3 runs 13 residues. The CDR3 reads CASSPDREETQYF. The CDR3 DNA reads TGTGCCAGTAGTCCGGACAGGGAAGAGACCCAGTACTTC.

The gene calls are TRBV2 and TRBJ2-7; no definite D call. The CDR3 is made up of 11 amino acids. V was cut by 5 bases and J by 4 bases, with 6 bases left in between. CDR1 SNHLY and CDR2 FYNNEI come from the germline V gene. CDR3: CASSQLYEQYF. CDR3 bases: TGTGCCAGCAGTCAACTATACGAGCAGTACTTC.

The chain carries TRBV10-2 and TRBJ1-5, with 8 positions matching TRBD1. Germline V gives CDR1 WSHSY, CDR2 SAAADI. Unmatched junction bases numbered 5, after V lost 3 bases and J lost 7 bases. The CDR3 spans 14 residues. The DNA of the CDR3 is TGCGCCAGCAGTGACAGGGGGCTAAGGCAGCCCCAGCATTTT. Its protein is CASSDRGLRQPQHF.

This clone appeared a few times. The V call is TRBV5-4, the J call TRBJ1-4; 10 positions match TRBD1. Germline values: CDR1 SGHNT, CDR2 YYREEE (reference sequence). The CDR3 totals 16 residues. J was trimmed by 10 bases and V by 4 bases; bases with no gene match: 13. The CDR3 is CASSPGTGVMQGKLFF. In DNA, the CDR3 is TGTGCCAGCAGCCCCGGGACAGGGGTGATGCAGGGAAAACTGTTTTTT.

The genes are TRBV6-6 and TRBJ1-1; 7 positions match TRBD1. The CDR3 runs to 15 residues. Germline V lookup: CDR1 MNHNY, CDR2 SVGAGI (reference sequence). Germline trimming cut 1 base from V and 1 base from J; bases unmatched to any gene: 3. This CDR3 is CASSYWTGPNTEAFF. CDR3 in DNA: TGTGCCAGCAGTTACTGGACAGGACCGAACACTGAAGCTTTCTTT.